This T cell receptor (beta chain) was recovered during a study of T cell responses to AZD1222 COVID-19 vaccine. Study-wide results and caveats: White British people made up most donors, females outnumbered males, and clonal diversity was possibly underestimated. The repertoires were collected only after the peak T cell response.

Clones were read by immunoSEQ multiplex PCR, and TCRdb kept only the in-frame ones, dropping some. The table lists some 99,000 clones, about 90% of them singletons, with roughly 5.2% in the top ten. Details on this clone: What it binds is not known.

The germline CDR1 and CDR2 sequences are ENHRY and SYGVKD. The CDR3 spans 16 residues. Trimming left V 3 bases short and J 0 bases short, with 14 bases between. The sequence came from an adult in good health. Specimen: peripheral blood, collected on day 0 of AZD1222 vaccination. The chain is built from TRBV10-3 and TRBJ1-1, with D possibly TRBD1 on 6 matching bases. CDR3 sequence reads: CAISDMNRELNTEAFF. The CDR3 DNA is TGTGCCATCAGTGATATGAACAGGGAACTGAACACTGAAGCTTTCTTT.